This section outlines one T cell receptor beta chain sequence together with its context. These data originate in a study of blood T cell repertoires in COVID-19. Looking at the study overall: Spain, Italy and the United States supplied samples that represented acute and convalescent COVID-19. PBMCs, B-cell-depleted T cells, or T cells were the source of the cDNA or gDNA that made up the material.

In the original workflow: From reference gene primer amplification, estimates of nucleated cell counts were derived. The data were produced by immunoSEQ multiplex PCR, yet TCRdb's version contains in-frame clones alone and is incomplete. V and J calls and clone size are as listed in that table; D and trimming were resolved from the DNA. The sample carries over 70,000 clones, around nine tenths recorded once. The source of this sequence is a human donor in a cohort sampled during active COVID-19. The sample was peripheral blood.

Here the CDR3 reads CASSWTLASSTDTQYF. CDR3 bases: TGTGCCAGCAGCTGGACACTAGCGTCTAGCACAGATACGCAGTATTTT. This rearrangement joins TRBV6-2 or TRBV6-3 to TRBJ2-3; 7 bases are shared with TRBD2. The J segment lost 0 bases and the V segment lost 6 bases, leaving 9 bases of the junction unmatched. This CDR3 spans 16 amino acids. The germline V gene encodes CDR1 MNHEY and CDR2 SVGEGT.